The 22 T cell receptor beta chains reported below all come from one sample, sequenced in a study of cytomegalovirus exposure and HLA in healthy donors. It was with 60 Vbeta and 13 Jbeta primers that the PCR ran. Some clones are missing from TCRdb's copy, which holds only in-frame ones; the method was immunoSEQ multiplex PCR. Of around 97,000 clones listed, under 85% are singletons. Material: PBMCs. The receptor set was obtained from a man aged 50 to 60 in good health and CMV-seropositive.

This sequence joins TRBV7-3 and TRBJ2-1, with 9 bases matching TRBD2. V lost 3 bases to trimming and J lost 5 bases; unmatched junction nucleotides: 5. CDR3 length: 15 residues. From germline, CDR1 is SGHTA and CDR2 FQGTGA. The CDR3 loop reads CASSFGLASNNEQFF. CDR3 coding DNA: TGTGCCAGCAGCTTCGGACTAGCGTCCAACAATGAGCAGTTCTTC.

The chain carries TRBV7-8 and TRBJ2-5; 12 bases map to TRBD2. With the DNA end fitting TRBJ2-7 better, the J assignment may be wrong. The CDR3 has 15 residues. CDR1 SGHVS and CDR2 FQNEAQ come from the germline V gene. Written as DNA, the CDR3 is TGTGCCAGCAGACAACTAGCGGGAGGTCCCTACGAGCAGTACTTC. It specifies CASRQLAGGPYEQYF.

The chain uses TRBV7-8 and TRBJ2-7; no firm D call. CDR1 and CDR2 from the germline V gene are SGHVS and FQNEAQ. The CDR3 extends over 13 amino acids. V dropped 5 bases and J dropped 4 bases, with 12 bases sitting between them. The DNA of the CDR3 is TGTGCCAGCAGCCCTAGTAGGAATTACGAGCAGTACTTC. This gives the protein CASSPSRNYEQYF.

The chain joins TRBV11-2 to TRBJ2-7, with TRBD1 matching 10 bases. With 8 bases clipped from V and 2 bases from J, the junction kept 0 bases outside the gene matches. Germline V lookup: CDR1 SGHAT, CDR2 FQNNGV. There are 12 residues in the CDR3. Written as DNA, the CDR3 is TGTGCCAGCGGGACAGGGGCCTACGAGCAGTACTTC. This codes for CASGTGAYEQYF.

The rearrangement links TRBV7-3 to TRBJ2-1, with 15 bases identical to TRBD2. Germline lookup yields CDR1 SGHTA and CDR2 FQGTGA. The J segment lost 9 bases and the V segment lost 5 bases, leaving 8 bases of the junction unmatched. The CDR3 extends over 16 amino acids. The CDR3: CASSPTGTSGRIEQFF. The DNA of the CDR3 is TGTGCCAGCAGCCCAACCGGGACTAGCGGGAGGATTGAGCAGTTCTTC.

The chain links TRBV2 to TRBJ1-1; 7 bases align to TRBD1. This CDR3 spans 14 amino acids. V lost 6 bases to trimming and J lost 1 base; unmatched junction nucleotides: 5. The germline V gene has CDR1 SNHLY and CDR2 FYNNEI. The CDR3 here is CASRTGYSNTEAFF. The CDR3 DNA reads TGTGCCAGCAGGACAGGGTATTCGAACACTGAAGCTTTCTTT.

The CDR3 spells CASSPLWGLQGSLNPYEQYF. Written as DNA, the CDR3 is TGTGCCAGTAGTCCACTCTGGGGATTACAGGGATCCCTAAACCCGTACGAGCAGTACTTC. The chain combines TRBV19 with TRBJ2-7; TRBD1 might be the D (6 bases). Germline CDR1 is LNHDA and CDR2 is SQIVND (reference sequence). The CDR3 has 20 amino acids. V was shortened by 5 bases and J by 4 bases, with 33 bases between the two germline ends.

This clone was found a few times. This chain uses TRBV9 with TRBJ2-7; 7 bases match TRBD2. V shed 2 bases and J 0 bases; nucleotides not matched to a gene: 5. This CDR3 comprises 15 residues. Germline assignment: CDR1 SGDLS and CDR2 YYNGEE. The DNA of the CDR3 is TGTGCCAGCAGCGTGGGGGAGGGCCACTCCTACGAGCAGTACTTC. Translation: CASSVGEGHSYEQYF.

The J gene is TRBJ2-3, the V gene TRBV7-6, with 7 positions matching TRBD2. Germline loops: CDR1 SGHVS, CDR2 FNYEAQ. V trimming: 5 bases; J trimming: 5 bases; junction bases outside the gene matches: 10. This CDR3 comprises 15 residues. CDR3 nucleotides: TGTGCCAGCAGCCTTCAGGGAGGGCATGGAGATACGCAGTATTTT. It specifies CASSLQGGHGDTQYF.

The rearrangement joins TRBV7-3 to TRBJ2-2; D possibly corresponds to TRBD2 (8 bases). The germline V gene has CDR1 SGHTA and CDR2 FQGTGA. This CDR3 has 20 amino acids. Trimming removed 5 bases from V and 4 bases from J, with 29 bases in between. The CDR3 DNA reads as TGTGCCAGCAGCCCGCTCCCCGGGACAGCAGGACTAGCAGGCACCGGGGAGCTGTTTTTT. Its translation is CASSPLPGTAGLAGTGELFF.

The rearrangement uses TRBV29-1 and TRBJ1-2; weak D call: TRBD1 (5 bases). The CDR3 has 12 residues. Germline CDR1 SQVTM, CDR2 ANQGSEA. V was cut by 5 bases and J by 2 bases, with 9 bases left in between. The CDR3 loop is CSVRAGNYGYTF. The DNA for the CDR3 is TGCAGCGTTCGGGCAGGGAACTATGGCTACACCTTC.

CDR3 bases: TGTGCCATCAGTGAACTCGCGGCAGACTTGCCCTACGAGCAGTACTTC. This encodes CAISELAADLPYEQYF. The chain links TRBV10-3 to TRBJ2-7; D not certain. Trimming took off 3 bases at V and 2 bases at J, with 17 bases between the two ends. Germline V gives CDR1 ENHRY, CDR2 SYGVKD. This CDR3 spans 16 amino acids.

The chain recombines TRBV9 with TRBJ1-1, with 9 bases identical to TRBD1. The V segment lost 4 bases and the J segment 6 bases; nucleotides outside the gene matches: 10. In germline, CDR1 is SGDLS, CDR2 YYNGEE. This CDR3 spans 15 amino acids. The CDR3 DNA reads as TGTGCCAGCAGCCTGACCGGGACAGGGACCGCTGAAGCTTTCTTT. Protein: CASSLTGTGTAEAFF.

The genes are TRBV5-1 and TRBJ2-5; TRBD1 agrees at 8 bases. V lost 0 bases, J lost 2 bases, and 3 bases stayed unmatched. From germline, CDR1 is SGHRS and CDR2 YFSETQ. The CDR3 is 15 amino acids. CDR3 sequence: CASSLVGQEQETQYF. The CDR3 DNA reads as TGCGCCAGCAGCTTGGTGGGACAGGAACAAGAGACCCAGTACTTC.

The rearrangement links TRBV10-3 to TRBJ2-1; D is perhaps TRBD2 (5 bases). Deletions cut 0 bases from V and 7 bases from J, with 7 bases between. This CDR3 spans 13 amino acids. Germline V CDR1 and CDR2: ENHRY, SYGVKD. CDR3 sequence: CAISESRANEQFF. In nucleotides, the CDR3 is TGTGCCATCAGTGAGTCGAGGGCTAATGAGCAGTTCTTC.

The chain has TRBV2 and TRBJ2-7, with TRBD1 identical over 8 bases. CDR1 and CDR2 from the germline V gene are SNHLY and FYNNEI. The V segment lost 7 bases and the J segment 1 base; nucleotides outside the gene matches: 6. The CDR3 loop spans 14 amino acids. The CDR3 region is CASNRDRTSYEQYF. For the CDR3, the DNA is TGTGCCAGCAACCGGGACAGGACTTCCTACGAGCAGTACTTC.

V is TRBV30 and J is TRBJ2-7, with TRBD2 matching 7 bases. V shed 5 bases and J 0 bases; nucleotides not matched to a gene: 10. Germline assignment: CDR1 GTSNPN and CDR2 SVGIG (reference sequence). The CDR3 totals 15 residues. As DNA, the CDR3 is TGTGCCTGGCATGCGGGAGCGGCGTTCTCCTACGAGCAGTACTTC. Protein sequence: CAWHAGAAFSYEQYF.

This sequence joins TRBV6-4 and TRBJ2-3, with D possibly being TRBD2 (6 bases). Germline CDR1 and CDR2: MRHNA and SNTAGT. The CDR3 extends over 14 amino acids. With 6 bases removed from V and 2 bases from J, the gap between germline ends came to 12 bases. The CDR3 sequence is CASSPGTHTDTQYF. DNA of the CDR3: TGTGCCAGCAGCCCCGGGACTCACACAGATACGCAGTATTTT.

This chain joins TRBV29-1 and TRBJ2-2; the match to TRBD1 covers 7 bases. The CDR3 loop spans 14 amino acids. In germline, CDR1 is SQVTM, CDR2 ANQGSEA. The CDR3 spells CRLGDSSNTGELFF. CDR3 nucleotide sequence: TGCAGATTAGGGGACAGTTCGAACACCGGGGAGCTGTTTTTT.

The V call is TRBV7-3, the J call TRBJ2-2; D may be TRBD2 (6 bases). Trimming took off 2 bases at V and 4 bases at J, with 14 bases between the two ends. CDR1 and CDR2 from the germline V gene are SGHTA and FQGTGA. CDR3 size: 16 residues. CDR3 in amino acids: CASSLSPGLLTGELFF. The CDR3 bases are TGTGCCAGCAGCTTATCCCCGGGACTGCTCACCGGGGAGCTGTTTTTT.

V and J are TRBV30 and TRBJ2-3; TRBD1 matches at 8 bases. CDR1 is GTSNPN and CDR2 is SVGIG in the germline V gene (reference sequence). With 0 bases clipped from V and 5 bases from J, the junction kept 4 bases outside the gene matches. The CDR3 runs to 14 residues. The DNA for the CDR3 is TGTGCCTGGAGTGTAGGACAGGGTGGAGATACGCAGTATTTT. This codes for CAWSVGQGGDTQYF.

This clone has just a few counts. The rearrangement links TRBV28 to TRBJ1-2; 7 nucleotides align to TRBD1. Germline V lookup: CDR1 MDHEN, CDR2 SYDVKM. The CDR3 covers 14 residues. V gave up 5 bases and J gave up 4 bases; unmatched junction bases: 7. The DNA for the CDR3 is TGTGCCAGCAGTCAACCGACAGGGTTCTATGGCTACACCTTC. Its translation is CASSQPTGFYGYTF.